What follows is one TCR beta chain and its context. TCRdb's copy holds only in-frame clones and misses some; the assay was immunoSEQ multiplex PCR. Counted here are 60,000 or so clones, 83% occurring once; the ten biggest clones make up less than 4%. The data are from a study of OX40 agonist ivuxolimab in advanced cancers. Across the study: Ivuxolimab, an antibody that agonizes OX40 (CD134), was administered to the patients. Earlier treatment with anti-PD-1, anti-PD-L1 or anti-CTLA-4 was permitted, and less than 50% had received some. Two patients with cutaneous melanoma and one with hepatocellular carcinoma, three in total, showed partial responses.

The germline CDR1 and CDR2 sequences are SGHNT and YENEEA. The CDR3 sequence is 18 residues long. With 1 base clipped from V and 1 base from J, the junction kept 5 bases outside the gene matches. Samples of blood were obtained at baseline, on cycle 4 day 1, and on cycle 7 day 1. The sequence was obtained from an adult with an advanced solid tumor such as melanoma, head and neck, liver or kidney cancer. The rearrangement links TRBV11-3 to TRBJ2-6; 9 bases fit TRBD1. Sample: CD4+ or CD8+ T cells sorted from blood, taken in a trial of the OX40 agonist ivuxolimab. CDR3 amino acids: CASSLGTGAFSGANVLTF. CDR3 DNA: TGTGCCAGCAGCTTAGGGACAGGGGCCTTTTCTGGGGCCAACGTCCTGACTTTC.